The 18 T cell receptor beta chains below come from one sample, sequenced in a study of tumor and adjacent non-tumor tissue in lung cancer. Three rounds of nested PCR, following a modified ARM-PCR protocol, produced the TCRbeta library. In TCRdb, the multiplex PCR reads were re-called with MiXCR into one record per CDR3 protein. Of roughly 93,000 distinct CDR3 sequences listed, less than 75% are singletons. RNA was extracted from bulk tissue without any cell sorting. The sequenced material came from lung tumor tissue. These TCRs come from a man in his fifties or sixties with non-small cell lung cancer.

The chain links TRBV6-5 to TRBJ2-7, with a possible D match to TRBD2 (5 bases). Germline values: CDR1 MNHEY, CDR2 SVGAGI. This CDR3 has 14 residues. V was cut by 6 bases and J by 2 bases, with 14 bases left in between. The CDR3 bases are TGTGCCAGCAGGGAGGAGCACAGACCCTACGAGCAGTACTTC. Amino acids: CASREEHRPYEQYF.

This clonotype showed up just once. Compared with germline, one end of the junction differs, possibly owing to a read error. This chain joins TRBV4-3 and TRBJ2-5; 11 nucleotides line up with TRBD2. The CDR3 is made up of 18 amino acids. From germline, CDR1 is LGHNA and CDR2 YSLEER. As DNA, the CDR3 is TGCGCCTGCAGCCAAGATAAGAGTGGGACTAGCGGAGAAGAGACCCAGTACTTC. This gives the protein CACSQDKSGTSGEETQYF.

This clonotype appeared many times. This rearrangement joins TRBV4-1 to TRBJ2-5; TRBD1 agrees at 8 bases. There are 16 residues in the CDR3. The V segment lost 0 bases and the J segment 5 bases; nucleotides outside the gene matches: 8. The V gene's germline CDR1 is MGHRA and CDR2 YSYEKL. CDR3 in DNA: TGCGCCAGCAGCCAAGATCGGACAGGGAGCCAGGAGACCCAGTACTTC. It specifies CASSQDRTGSQETQYF.

Regarding this clonotype: This could be a read error, since a much larger clone is one nucleotide away. J is TRBJ2-7 and V is TRBV1; the table's D call TRBD1 went unverified against the DNA. TRBV1 is described as a pseudogene. CDR3 length: 15 amino acids. As DNA, the CDR3 is TGCACCAGCAGGCCCCGGGACAGGGGGAGTCACGAGCAGTGCTTC. Its protein product is CTSRPRDRGSHEQCF.

Points on this clonotype: The limits of the CDR3 on the DNA are not certain, so only TCRdb's listed CDR3 is given. This chain joins TRBV4-1 and TRBJ2-2; the table assigns TRBD1, which was not confirmed against the DNA. Germline CDR1 and CDR2: MGHRA and YSYEKL. The CDR3 extends over 16 residues, inclusive of both ends. The CDR3 sequence: CASNTVGHGTTGELFF.

This clonotype occurred a few times. The chain uses TRBV14 and TRBJ2-3; 10 bases match TRBD2. V lost 0 bases to trimming and J lost 0 bases; unmatched junction nucleotides: 3. The CDR3 extends over 17 amino acids. Germline-derived CDR1 and CDR2 are SGHDN and FVKESK. The CDR3 here is CASSQDLLAGSTDTQYF. CDR3 nucleotide sequence: TGTGCCAGCAGCCAAGATCTACTAGCGGGAAGCACAGATACGCAGTATTTT.

V gene TRBV28 combines with J gene TRBJ1-1; D gene ambiguous. Trimming took 2 bases from V and 10 from J, leaving 14 bases between them. Germline V CDR1 and CDR2: MDHEN, SYDVKM. The CDR3 extends over 13 amino acids. CDR3 DNA: TGTGCCAGCAGTTTAGGCACATACGAGGGAGCTTTCTTT. Translation gives CASSLGTYEGAFF.

A word on this clonotype: The junction shows a germline mismatch at one end, possibly a read error. This chain connects TRBV25-1 to TRBJ1-1; perhaps TRBD1 as D (5 bases). Germline assignment: CDR1 MGHDK and CDR2 SYGVNS. CDR3 size: 15 residues. CDR3 nucleotide sequence: TGTGCCAGCAGTGAACTTGACCAGGGTAGGACTGAAGCTCTCTTT. Protein sequence: CASSELDQGRTEALF.

V usage is TRBV29-1 and J usage is TRBJ1-1; no firm D call. Germline CDR1 and CDR2: SQVTM and ANQGSEA. Trimming removed 7 bases from V and 5 bases from J, with 14 bases in between. This CDR3 spans 12 amino acids. The CDR3 DNA reads TGCAGCGCTCATCCCTCGACTACTGAAGCTTTCTTT. Its protein is CSAHPSTTEAFF.

Of note for this clonotype: The final CDR3 position lacks the conserved phenylalanine or tryptophan, pointing to a likely read error. No DNA is shown, since the ends of the CDR3 on it are uncertain; the CDR3 is the one TCRdb lists. The chain couples TRBV7-8 to TRBJ2-7. Germline V gene lookup returns CDR1 SGHVS and CDR2 FQNEAQ. The CDR3 has 13 amino acids, counting both end residues. The CDR3 protein is CASSLADAYERYL.

In regard to this clonotype: One base away lies a much larger clone, so this may be a sequencing read error. This chain joins TRBV5-1 and TRBJ2-1; 8 bases are shared with TRBD2. Germline CDR1 reads SGHRS; CDR2 reads YFSETQ. CDR3 length: 15 amino acids. CDR3 loop: CTSSFESGSYNEQFF. The CDR3 DNA reads as TGCACCAGCAGCTTCGAGAGCGGGAGTTACAATGAGCAGTTCTTC.

A remark on this clonotype: This clone may be a read error of a much larger clone one base away. This chain links TRBV20-1 with TRBJ2-7; 7 positions match TRBD1. Germline values: CDR1 DFQATT, CDR2 SNEGSKA (reference sequence). V shed 6 bases, J shed 6 bases, and the junction held 14 bases outside the gene matches. The CDR3 is made up of 14 amino acids. The CDR3 coding sequence is TGCAGTGCGGTCCCGGGACAGACTACCTGCGAGCAGTACTTC. Amino acids: CSAVPGQTTCEQYF.

The chain combines TRBV5-1 with TRBJ2-2, with D perhaps TRBD1 (5 bases). Germline V gene data show CDR1 as SGHRS and CDR2 as YFSETQ. CDR3 length: 16 residues. The V end lost 4 bases, the J end lost 4 bases, and 17 bases lay between the germline ends. The CDR3 reads CASSPRTIGSTGELFF. In DNA, the CDR3 is TGCGCCAGCAGCCCAAGGACAATAGGTAGCACCGGGGAGCTGTTTTTT.

In the case of this clonotype: This could be a read error, since a much larger clone is one nucleotide away. CDR3 sequence: CASTNAGSYIKPQHF. The CDR3 nucleotides are TGTGCCAGCACCAACGCAGGGAGCTACATAAAGCCCCAGCATTTT. This chain uses TRBV6-2 or TRBV6-3 with TRBJ1-5; the D gene is possibly TRBD1 (5 bases). The CDR3 length is 15 residues. V was cut by 7 bases and J by 8 bases, with 21 bases left in between. Germline assignment: CDR1 MNHEY and CDR2 SVGEGT.

With respect to this clonotype: A much larger clone is a single base away; this may be a read error. CDR3 protein: CASTEGGYSYEQYF. CDR3 DNA: TGTGCCAGCACTGAAGGGGGCTACTCCTACGAGCAGTACTTC. The V gene is TRBV6-1, the J gene TRBJ2-7, with 7 bases identical to TRBD1. The length of the CDR3 is 14 residues. Looked up from germline, CDR1 is MNHNS and CDR2 is SASEGT.

This clonotype was found a few times. The junction and the germline gene differ at one end; a read error may be behind it. V usage is TRBV24-1 and J usage is TRBJ2-2; D is undetermined. Germline assignment: CDR1 KGHDR and CDR2 SFDVKD. The CDR3 has 12 amino acids. The CDR3 reads CTTSHDTGELFF. CDR3 in DNA: TGTACCACCAGTCACGACACCGGGGAGCTGTTTTTT.

A note on this clonotype: A junction boundary mismatches the germline segment, possibly from a read error. The V gene is TRBV20-1, the J gene TRBJ2-1; 7 bases map to TRBD2. This CDR3 comprises 15 residues. Germline V gene data show CDR1 as DFQATT and CDR2 as SNEGSKA (reference sequence). CDR3 sequence reads: CSAPQGGLVENGQFF. The CDR3 DNA sequence: TGCAGTGCCCCTCAAGGCGGACTAGTGGAGAATGGGCAGTTCTTC.

Concerning this clonotype: Relative to the germline gene, one junction end is altered; a read error may explain this. The chain uses TRBV6-1 and TRBJ1-2; 7 nucleotides line up with TRBD1. Germline V gene data show CDR1 as MNHNS and CDR2 as SASEGT. The CDR3 loop spans 13 amino acids. CDR3 DNA sequence: TGTGCCAGCAGTGGGACAGGCCGCTATGGCTGCACTTTC. This sequence encodes CASSGTGRYGCTF.